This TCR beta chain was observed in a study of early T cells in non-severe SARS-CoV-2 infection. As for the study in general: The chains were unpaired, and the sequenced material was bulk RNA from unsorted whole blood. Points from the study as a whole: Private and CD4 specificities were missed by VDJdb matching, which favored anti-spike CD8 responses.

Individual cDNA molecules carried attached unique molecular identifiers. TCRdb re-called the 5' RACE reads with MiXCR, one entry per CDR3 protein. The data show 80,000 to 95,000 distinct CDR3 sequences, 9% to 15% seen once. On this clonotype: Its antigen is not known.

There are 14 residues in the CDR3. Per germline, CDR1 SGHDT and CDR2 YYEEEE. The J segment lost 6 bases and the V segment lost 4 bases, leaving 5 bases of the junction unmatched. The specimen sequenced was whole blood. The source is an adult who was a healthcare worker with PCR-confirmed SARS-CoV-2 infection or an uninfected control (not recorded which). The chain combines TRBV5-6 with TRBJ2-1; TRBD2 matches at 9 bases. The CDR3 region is CASSTGLASNEQFF. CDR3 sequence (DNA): TGTGCCAGCAGCACAGGACTAGCGAGCAATGAGCAGTTCTTC. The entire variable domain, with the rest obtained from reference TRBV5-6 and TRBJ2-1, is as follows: DAGVTQSPTHLIKTRGQQVTLRCSPKSGHDTVSWYQQALGQGPQFIFQYYEEEERQRGNFPDRFSGHQFPNYSSELNVNALLLGDSALYLCASSTGLASNEQFFGPGTRLTVL.